These 10 T cell receptor beta chains were sequenced from one sample in a study of T cells in Graves' hyperthyroidism and ophthalmopathy. The investigators amplified TCR beta CDR3 regions from RNA transcripts. The HTBI primer set drove a first-round RT-PCR of the TCR CDR3. TCRdb reprocessed the multiplex PCR reads with MiXCR, giving one entry per CDR3 protein. The sample contains about 640,000 distinct CDR3 sequences, roughly 45% of which appear only once. Sequencing used peripheral blood or thyroid tissue (not recorded which). These receptors all stem from an adult man with Graves' disease, either hyperthyroidism or ophthalmopathy (not recorded which).

V gene TRBV15 combines with J gene TRBJ2-5, with 11 bases fitting TRBD2. CDR3 length: 15 residues. J was trimmed by 7 bases and V by 0 bases; bases with no gene match: 4. The V gene's germline CDR1 is LNHNV and CDR2 YYDKDF (reference sequence). CDR3 sequence (DNA): TGTGCCACCAGCAGAGAGACTAGCGGGAAGGGGACCCAGTACTTC. Encoded protein: CATSRETSGKGTQYF.

This clonotype was picked up a small number of times. The chain uses TRBV24-1 and TRBJ2-5; D is undetermined. Deletions cut 3 bases from V and 2 bases from J, with 9 bases between. Germline V lookup: CDR1 KGHDR, CDR2 SFDVKD. CDR3 length: 14 amino acids. The CDR3 spells CATSDPGGQETQYF. CDR3 coding DNA: TGTGCCACCAGTGATCCAGGTGGTCAAGAGACCCAGTACTTC.

The CDR3 spells CATSGGGNTDTQYF. CDR3 nucleotide sequence: TGTGCCACCAGCGGAGGGGGGAACACAGATACGCAGTATTTT. The chain joins TRBV15 to TRBJ2-3; D tentatively fits TRBD1 or TRBD2 (6 bases each). CDR1 is LNHNV, CDR2 YYDKDF, per germline (reference sequence). The CDR3 is made up of 14 amino acids. With 5 bases removed from V and 2 bases from J, the gap between germline ends came to 11 bases.

With regard to this clonotype: An end of the junction differs from the germline gene, which may be a read error. The V gene is TRBV29-1, the J gene TRBJ1-1, with no clear D. The CDR3 length is 14 residues. Germline CDR1 and CDR2: SQVTM and ANQGSEA. The CDR3 region has the DNA TGCAGCGTTGAATTGGGAGGGTACGGCACTGAAGCTCTCTTT. Translating gives CSVELGGYGTEALF. Supplemented by reference TRBV29-1 and TRBJ1-1, the full variable domain reads SAVISQKPSRDICQRGTSLTIQCQVDSQVTMMFWYRQQPGQSLTLIATANQGSEATYESGFVIDKFPISRPNLTFSTLTVSNMSPEDSSIYLCSVELGGYGTEALFGQGTRLTVV.

Concerning this clonotype: With a much larger clone just one base away, this may be a read error. The rearrangement links TRBV10-3 to TRBJ1-1, with 8 positions matching TRBD1. This CDR3 has 14 residues. V gave up 6 bases and J gave up 4 bases; unmatched junction bases: 7. Looked up from germline, CDR1 is ENHRY and CDR2 is SYGVKD. CDR3 loop: CAIRLTGDRTEAFF. CDR3 coding DNA: TGTGCCATCAGACTGACAGGGGATCGCACTGAAGCTTTCTTT.

This clonotype was recorded at least ten times. The chain combines TRBV29-1 with TRBJ1-1; 7 nucleotides match TRBD1. This CDR3 spans 15 amino acids. The V segment lost 5 bases and the J segment 10 bases; nucleotides outside the gene matches: 19. Germline V lookup: CDR1 SQVTM, CDR2 ANQGSEA. CDR3 bases: TGCAGCGTTAAGGGGGCACTTCATACGGGCATACGAGCTTTCTTT. Translation: CSVKGALHTGIRAFF.

This clonotype showed up many times. J is TRBJ1-3 and V is TRBV7-2; no reliable D call. Germline loops: CDR1 SGHTA, CDR2 FQGNSA. The CDR3 is 15 residues long. Trimming removed 1 base at V and 0 bases at J, with 7 bases between. DNA of the CDR3: TGTGCCAGCAGCTTAGATCACCACTCTGGAAACACCATATATTTT. Translated, it gives CASSLDHHSGNTIYF.

The J gene is TRBJ1-2, the V gene TRBV20-1; maybe TRBD1 (5 bases). The V gene's germline CDR1 is DFQATT and CDR2 SNEGSKA (reference sequence). V was shortened by 4 bases and J by 4 bases, with 7 bases between the two germline ends. The CDR3 covers 11 residues. CDR3 sequence reads: CSAKGTYGYTF. For the CDR3, the DNA is TGCAGTGCTAAGGGGACCTATGGCTACACCTTC.

DNA for the CDR3: TGCAGTGCTAGCGGGAAGGGGACCCAGTACTTC. Protein sequence: CSASGKGTQYF. V gene TRBV20-1 combines with J gene TRBJ2-5; a possible D gene is TRBD2 (5 bases). The CDR3 length is 11 residues. CDR1 DFQATT and CDR2 SNEGSKA come from the germline V gene (reference sequence). V was trimmed by 3 bases and J by 7 bases, leaving 9 bases between them.

The rearrangement uses TRBV7-8 and TRBJ2-7; D possibly matches TRBD1 or TRBD2 (5 bases each). Germline CDR1 and CDR2: SGHVS and FQNEAQ. V gave up 10 bases and J gave up 5 bases, with 15 bases separating them. The CDR3 is made up of 12 amino acids. The CDR3 loop reads CATRRGDDEQYF. In nucleotides, the CDR3 is TGTGCCACCCGGAGAGGGGACGACGAGCAGTACTTC.